Shown below are 17 T cell receptor beta chains from a single sample sequenced in a study of T cell changes during pregnancy in multiple sclerosis. Assay used: immunoSEQ multiplex PCR; TCRdb lists only in-frame clones, some missing. This sample has tens of thousands of clones, with 90% found just once. The sequences come from CD8+ T cells from peripheral blood mononuclear cells, collected in the third trimester of pregnancy. The receptor source for this set is a female donor with multiple sclerosis, enrolled in a pregnancy study.

J is TRBJ1-1 and V is TRBV6-5; 7 bases fit TRBD1. Germline V CDR1 and CDR2: MNHEY, SVGAGI. The CDR3 is made up of 15 amino acids. V dropped 1 base and J dropped 4; count of bases not matched to a gene: 6. The CDR3 bases are TGTGCCAGCAGTTACTTGGCAGGGGGTAGCACTGAAGCTTTCTTT. This sequence encodes CASSYLAGGSTEAFF.

In DNA form, the CDR3 reads TGTGCCAGCAGCCACTCCTCAAGCTCCTACGAGCAGTACTTC. It codes for CASSHSSSSYEQYF. This chain uses TRBV5-6 with TRBJ2-7; D is unresolved. Trimming took 4 bases from V and 0 from J, leaving 11 bases between them. The CDR3 loop spans 14 amino acids. CDR1 and CDR2 from the germline V gene are SGHDT and YYEEEE.

The chain is built from TRBV27 and TRBJ2-1; 9 bases match TRBD1. The CDR3 totals 17 residues. The germline CDR1 and CDR2 sequences are MNHEY and SMNVEV (reference sequence). V gave up 5 bases and J gave up 8 bases; unmatched junction bases: 16. The CDR3 DNA sequence: TGTGCCAGCAGTCTTCTCGCAGGAGGGACAGGGCCCCATGAGCAGTTCTTC. It translates to CASSLLAGGTGPHEQFF.

This CDR3 is CASSPRGAATEAFF. CDR3 in DNA: TGTGCCAGCAGCCCCCGGGGGGCGGCCACTGAAGCTTTCTTT. The genes are TRBV28 and TRBJ1-1, with a tentative D call TRBD1 (6 bases). The germline CDR1 and CDR2 sequences are MDHEN and SYDVKM. The CDR3 runs to 14 residues. Trimming took 6 bases from V and 4 from J, leaving 15 bases between them.

The chain joins TRBV5-8 to TRBJ2-1; 10 positions match TRBD1. V lost 4 bases and J lost 0; bases outside the gene matches: 13. CDR1 and CDR2 (germline): SGHTS, YDEGEE. CDR3 size: 19 residues. In DNA form, the CDR3 reads TGTGCCAGCAGCCCGGGGGGGGGACAGGGGCAAAGCTCCTACAATGAGCAGTTCTTC. Its translation: CASSPGGGQGQSSYNEQFF. The whole variable domain, remainder taken from reference TRBV5-8 and TRBJ2-1, is EAGVTQSPTHLIKTRGQQATLRCSPISGHTSVYWYQQALGLGLQFLLWYDEGEERNRGNFPPRFSGRQFPNYSSELNVNALELEDSALYLCASSPGGGQGQSSYNEQFFGPGTRLTVL.

The rearrangement links TRBV2 to TRBJ1-2, with TRBD1 identical over 9 bases. Trimming cost V 6 bases and J 6 bases; bases outside gene matches: 5. Germline assignment: CDR1 SNHLY and CDR2 FYNNEI. The CDR3 consists of 13 residues. The CDR3 loop reads CASRRDRADGYTF. In DNA, the CDR3 is TGTGCCAGCAGGCGGGACAGGGCGGATGGCTACACCTTC.

V is TRBV11-2 and J is TRBJ2-1; 12 bases are shared with TRBD2. CDR3 length: 16 residues. The V gene end was trimmed by 4 bases and the J gene end by 10 bases; junction bases not matched to a gene: 11. The germline gives CDR1 SGHAT, CDR2 FQNNGV. The CDR3 nucleotides are TGTGCCAGCAGCTCACGGACTAGCGGGAATAAGAGGGAGCAGTTCTTC. This sequence encodes CASSSRTSGNKREQFF.

The genes are TRBV27 and TRBJ2-7, with D possibly matching TRBD1 (5 bases). Between the trimmed V and J ends, which lost 10 bases and 2 bases, there was a span of 18 bases. In germline, CDR1 is MNHEY, CDR2 SMNVEV (reference sequence). This CDR3 is 14 amino acids long. CDR3 nucleotides: TGTGCCACCGCTGAAGCAGGGTTCACCTACGAGCAGTACTTC. This encodes CATAEAGFTYEQYF.

This chain links TRBV6-6 with TRBJ2-7, with 9 bases that match TRBD1. The V segment lost 2 bases and the J segment 5 bases; nucleotides outside the gene matches: 4. CDR1 and CDR2 from the germline V gene are MNHNY and SVGAGI (reference sequence). This CDR3 is 14 amino acids long. Here the CDR3 DNA reads TGTGCCAGCAGTTACCCGGACAGGGGCCACGAGCAGTACTTC. Its protein is CASSYPDRGHEQYF.

The V call is TRBV27, the J call TRBJ2-5; maybe TRBD2 (5 bases). The CDR3 covers 14 residues. Trimming stripped 3 bases from V and 2 bases from J, with 10 bases between. Germline CDR1 is MNHEY and CDR2 is SMNVEV (reference sequence). The CDR3 bases are TGTGCCAGCAGTTTTGTGGGAGCTCAAGAGACCCAGTACTTC. Its translation: CASSFVGAQETQYF.

The chain employs TRBV7-8 and TRBJ1-5, with 9 nucleotides matching TRBD1. J lost 9 bases, V lost 5 bases, and 8 bases had no gene match. The CDR3 spans 14 residues. Germline loops: CDR1 SGHVS, CDR2 FQNEAQ. This chain's CDR3 is CASSPGQGLVPQHF. CDR3 DNA: TGTGCCAGCAGCCCAGGACAGGGGCTGGTGCCCCAGCATTTT.

The chain recombines TRBV19 with TRBJ1-1; maybe TRBD1 (5 bases). Trimming left V 4 bases short and J 4 bases short, with 10 bases between. CDR3 size: 13 residues. Per the germline V gene, CDR1 is LNHDA and CDR2 is SQIVND (reference sequence). The CDR3 sequence is CASSTTGFTEAFF. Here the CDR3 DNA reads TGTGCCAGTAGTACCACAGGCTTCACTGAAGCTTTCTTT.

This rearrangement joins TRBV7-9 to TRBJ2-5; a weak D match, TRBD1 (6 bases). This CDR3 region has 16 residues. CDR1 and CDR2 from the germline V gene are SEHNR and FQNEAQ (reference sequence). V was pared by 3 bases and J by 0 bases, with 14 bases between. The CDR3 sequence: CASSFSGDIDQETQYF. CDR3 nucleotides: TGTGCCAGCAGCTTCTCAGGGGACATAGACCAAGAGACCCAGTACTTC.

A single count supports this clone. This rearrangement joins TRBV28 to TRBJ2-1, with D possibly TRBD1 on 5 matching bases. With 5 bases removed from V and 8 bases from J, the gap between germline ends came to 16 bases. In germline, CDR1 is MDHEN, CDR2 SYDVKM. The CDR3 consists of 14 residues. CDR3 sequence reads: CASSPQGTRDEQFF. For the CDR3, the DNA is TGTGCCAGCAGTCCCCAGGGAACACGCGATGAGCAGTTCTTC.

The rearrangement joins TRBV7-9 to TRBJ1-2, with TRBD1 identical over 9 bases. Germline trimming cut 5 bases from V and 3 bases from J; bases unmatched to any gene: 7. The CDR3 runs to 15 residues. The germline gives CDR1 SEHNR, CDR2 FQNEAQ (reference sequence). The CDR3 protein is CASSAADRGHYGYTF. The CDR3 DNA reads TGTGCCAGCAGCGCTGCGGACAGGGGACACTATGGCTACACCTTC.

The V gene is TRBV19, the J gene TRBJ2-2; 8 bases are shared with TRBD2. V trimming: 5 bases; J trimming: 5 bases; junction bases outside the gene matches: 10. Germline lookup yields CDR1 LNHDA and CDR2 SQIVND (reference sequence). The CDR3 consists of 16 residues. The CDR3 region has the DNA TGTGCCAGTAGTGCCCCCAGGCGGGAGGTTACCGGGGAGCTGTTTTTT. This gives the protein CASSAPRREVTGELFF.

The chain has TRBV5-1 and TRBJ2-7; D is possibly TRBD1 (7 bases). Looked up from germline, CDR1 is SGHRS and CDR2 is YFSETQ. This CDR3 contains 13 residues. V was cut by 7 bases and J by 0 bases, with 11 bases left in between. The CDR3 reads CASRGTASYEQYF. The DNA for the CDR3 is TGCGCCAGCCGGGGGACAGCCTCCTACGAGCAGTACTTC.